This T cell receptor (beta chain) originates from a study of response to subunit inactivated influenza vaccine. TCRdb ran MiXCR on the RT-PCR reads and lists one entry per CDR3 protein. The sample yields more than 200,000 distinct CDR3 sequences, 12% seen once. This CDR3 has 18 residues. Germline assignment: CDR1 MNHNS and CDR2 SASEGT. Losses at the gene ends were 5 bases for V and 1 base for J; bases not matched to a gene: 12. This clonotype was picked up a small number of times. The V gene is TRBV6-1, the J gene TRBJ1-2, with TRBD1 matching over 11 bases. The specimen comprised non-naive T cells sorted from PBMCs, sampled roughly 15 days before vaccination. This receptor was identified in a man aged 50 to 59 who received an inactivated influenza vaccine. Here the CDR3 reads CASSLSGTGGHFNYGYTF. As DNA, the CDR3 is TGTGCCAGCAGTCTATCCGGGACAGGGGGACATTTTAACTATGGCTACACCTTC.